This T cell receptor (beta chain) originates from a study of pediatric ulcerative colitis. Broader study findings: In rectum, acute severe colitis had expanded clones and less diversity. No controls had the two rectal clonotypes shared by ulcerative colitis patients. Ulcerative colitis patients shared more blood-rectal clones than controls.

Libraries were prepared by immunoSEQ multiplex PCR; TCRdb keeps only in-frame clonotypes and omits some of them. The sample holds over 45,000 clones, more than 60% seen once. CDR1 and CDR2 from the germline V gene are MDHEN and SYDVKM. The CDR3 consists of 18 residues. V was cut by 3 bases and J by 0 bases, with 15 bases left in between. Rectal tissue came from one to two pinch biopsies taken at colonoscopy. Before the diagnostic colonoscopy, ulcerative colitis patients were free of immunosuppressive medication. As concerns this clone: The antigen is not known.

The sequencing input was gut tissue. The rearrangement uses TRBV28 and TRBJ2-6, with a weak D call TRBD1 (6 bases). The TCR sequence derives from a girl aged 5-17 years with moderate ulcerative colitis. DNA of the CDR3: TGTGCCAGCAGTTTGGTTGGGGGCGCCCGCTCTGGGGCCAACGTCCTGACTTTC. It is translated as CASSLVGGARSGANVLTF.